Reported below is one T cell receptor beta chain. Its cognate antigen is unknown. This sample is part of a study of cytomegalovirus exposure and HLA in healthy donors. General study findings and limits: For cytomegalovirus status, the classifier reportedly gave diagnoses with high specificity and sensitivity. Three chains tied to CMV proved CMV antigen-specific in vitro. There was a cluster of highly shared sequence variants that was likely a sequencing artifact.

The PCR used 60 Vbeta and 13 Jbeta primers. This table comes from immunoSEQ multiplex PCR, and its TCRdb copy is limited to in-frame clones, with some not included. The profile shows about 180,000 clones, more than 70% of them singletons. Trimming took 0 bases from V and 3 from J, leaving 13 bases between them. The CDR3 has 16 amino acids. Germline V lookup: CDR1 KGHSH, CDR2 LQKENI. Donors were ostensibly healthy at sampling, although undocumented immune exposures were probable. The TCR originated in a man between 25 and 39 years old in good health and CMV-seronegative. The specimen was PBMCs. The chain employs TRBV18 and TRBJ2-3; D not resolved. The CDR3 sequence is CASSPPAPSRTDTQYF. For the CDR3, the DNA is TGTGCCAGCTCACCACCCGCCCCTAGTCGGACAGATACGCAGTATTTT.